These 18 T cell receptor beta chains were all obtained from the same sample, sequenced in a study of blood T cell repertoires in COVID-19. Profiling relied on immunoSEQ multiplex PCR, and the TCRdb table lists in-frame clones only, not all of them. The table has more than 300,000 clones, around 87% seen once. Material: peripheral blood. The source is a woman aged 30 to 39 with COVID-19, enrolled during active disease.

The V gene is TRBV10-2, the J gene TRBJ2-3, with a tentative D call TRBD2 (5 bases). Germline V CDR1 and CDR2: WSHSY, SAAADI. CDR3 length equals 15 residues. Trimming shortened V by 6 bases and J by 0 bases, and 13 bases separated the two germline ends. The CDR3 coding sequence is TGCGCCAGCAGGAATCTAGCATCTAGCACAGATACGCAGTATTTT. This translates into CASRNLASSTDTQYF.

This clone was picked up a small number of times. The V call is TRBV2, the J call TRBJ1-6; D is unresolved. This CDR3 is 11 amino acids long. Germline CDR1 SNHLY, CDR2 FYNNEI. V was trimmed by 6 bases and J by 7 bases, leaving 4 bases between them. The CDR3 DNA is TGTGCCAGCAGGGCCAATTCACCCCTCCACTTT. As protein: CASRANSPLHF.

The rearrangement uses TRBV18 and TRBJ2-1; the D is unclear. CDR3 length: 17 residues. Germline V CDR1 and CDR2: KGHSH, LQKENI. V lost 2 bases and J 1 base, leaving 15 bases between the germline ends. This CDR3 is CASSPRPTESSYNEQFF. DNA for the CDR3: TGTGCCAGCTCACCAAGGCCTACAGAGTCATCCTACAATGAGCAGTTCTTC. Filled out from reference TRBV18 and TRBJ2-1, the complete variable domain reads NAGVMQNPRHLVRRRGQEARLRCSPMKGHSHVYWYRQLPEEGLKFMVYLQKENIIDESGMPKERFSAEFPKEGPSILRIQQVVRGDSAAYFCASSPRPTESSYNEQFFGPGTRLTVL.

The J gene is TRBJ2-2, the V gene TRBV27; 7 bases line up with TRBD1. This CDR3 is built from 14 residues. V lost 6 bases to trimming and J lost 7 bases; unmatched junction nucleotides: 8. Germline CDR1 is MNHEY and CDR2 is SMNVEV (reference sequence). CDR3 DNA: TGTGCCAGCAGCCAGAGGGGGCTGGGCGGGGAGCTGTTTTTT. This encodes CASSQRGLGGELFF.

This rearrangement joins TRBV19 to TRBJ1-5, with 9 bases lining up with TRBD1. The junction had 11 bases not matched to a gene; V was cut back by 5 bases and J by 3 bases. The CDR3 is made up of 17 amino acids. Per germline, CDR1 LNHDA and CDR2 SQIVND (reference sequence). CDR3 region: CASSPRTGARLNQPQHF. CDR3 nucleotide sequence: TGTGCCAGTAGTCCGCGGACAGGGGCTCGCCTCAATCAGCCCCAGCATTTT.

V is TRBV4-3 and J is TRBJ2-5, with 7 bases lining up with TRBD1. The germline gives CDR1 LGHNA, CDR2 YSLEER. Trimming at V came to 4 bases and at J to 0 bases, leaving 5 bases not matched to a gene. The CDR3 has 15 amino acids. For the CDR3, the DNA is TGCGCCAGCAGCCCACAACAGGGGTACCAAGAGACCCAGTACTTC. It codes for CASSPQQGYQETQYF.

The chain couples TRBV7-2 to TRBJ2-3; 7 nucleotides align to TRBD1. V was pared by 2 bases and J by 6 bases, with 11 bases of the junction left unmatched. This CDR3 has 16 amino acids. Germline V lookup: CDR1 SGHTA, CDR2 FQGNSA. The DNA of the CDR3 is TGTGCCAGCAGCTTACCACAGGGGTATCAAGACGATACGCAGTATTTT. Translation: CASSLPQGYQDDTQYF.

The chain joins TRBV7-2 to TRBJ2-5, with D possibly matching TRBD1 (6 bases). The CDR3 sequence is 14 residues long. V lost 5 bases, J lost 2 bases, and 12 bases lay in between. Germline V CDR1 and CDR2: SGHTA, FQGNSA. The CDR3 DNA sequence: TGTGCCAGCAGCCAAGGGACACTACAAGAGACCCAGTACTTC. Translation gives CASSQGTLQETQYF.

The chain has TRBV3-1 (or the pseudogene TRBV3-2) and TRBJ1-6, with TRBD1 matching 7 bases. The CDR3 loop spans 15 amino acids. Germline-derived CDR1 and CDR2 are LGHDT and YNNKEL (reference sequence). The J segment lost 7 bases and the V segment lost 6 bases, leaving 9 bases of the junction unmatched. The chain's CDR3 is CASSPTGDVNSPLHF. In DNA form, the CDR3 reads TGTGCCAGCAGTCCCACAGGGGACGTCAATTCACCCCTCCACTTT.

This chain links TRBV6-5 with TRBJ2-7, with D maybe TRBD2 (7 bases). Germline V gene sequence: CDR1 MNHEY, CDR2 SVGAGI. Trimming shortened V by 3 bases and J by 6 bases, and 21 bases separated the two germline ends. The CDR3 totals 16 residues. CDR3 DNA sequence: TGTGCCAGCAGTTATTTGGGGAGGGGGGAAGCTATCGAGCAGTACTTC. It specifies CASSYLGRGEAIEQYF.

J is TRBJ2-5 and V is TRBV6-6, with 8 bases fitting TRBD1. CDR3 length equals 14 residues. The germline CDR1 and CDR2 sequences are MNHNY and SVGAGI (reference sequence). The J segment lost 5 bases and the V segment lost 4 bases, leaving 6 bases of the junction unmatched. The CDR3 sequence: CASSSTGVRETQYF. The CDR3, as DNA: TGTGCCAGCAGTTCGACAGGGGTGAGGGAGACCCAGTACTTC.

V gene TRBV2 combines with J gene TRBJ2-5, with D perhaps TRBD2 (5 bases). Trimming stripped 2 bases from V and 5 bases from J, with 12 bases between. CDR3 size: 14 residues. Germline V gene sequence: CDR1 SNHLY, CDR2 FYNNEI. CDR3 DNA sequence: TGTGCCAGCAGTGAAATGAGGGCCGGGGAGACCCAGTACTTC. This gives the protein CASSEMRAGETQYF.

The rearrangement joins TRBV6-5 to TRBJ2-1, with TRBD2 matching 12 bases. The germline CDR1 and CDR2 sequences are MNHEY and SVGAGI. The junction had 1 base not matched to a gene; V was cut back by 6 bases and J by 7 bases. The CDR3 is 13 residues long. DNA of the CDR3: TGTGCCAGCAGGACTAGCGGGAGTAATGAGCAGTTCTTC. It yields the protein CASRTSGSNEQFF.

The CDR3 spells CASALAGVLETQYF. The DNA for the CDR3 is TGTGCCAGTGCTCTAGCGGGAGTCCTAGAGACCCAGTACTTC. The V gene is TRBV6-5, the J gene TRBJ2-5; 10 bases are a match to TRBD2. J lost 4 bases, V lost 9 bases, and 8 bases had no gene match. Germline CDR1 is MNHEY and CDR2 is SVGAGI. The CDR3 is 14 residues long.

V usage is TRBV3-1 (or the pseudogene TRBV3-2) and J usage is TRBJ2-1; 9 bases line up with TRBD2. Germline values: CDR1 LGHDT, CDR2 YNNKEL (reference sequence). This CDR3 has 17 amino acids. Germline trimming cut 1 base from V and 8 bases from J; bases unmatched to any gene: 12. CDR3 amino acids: CASSQGAHSGSIDEQFF. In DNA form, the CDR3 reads TGTGCCAGCAGCCAAGGCGCCCATAGCGGGAGCATTGATGAGCAGTTCTTC.

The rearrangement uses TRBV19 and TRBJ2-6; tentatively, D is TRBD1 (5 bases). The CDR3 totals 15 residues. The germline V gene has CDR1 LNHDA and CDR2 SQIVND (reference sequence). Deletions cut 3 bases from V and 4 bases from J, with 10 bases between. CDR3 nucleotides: TGTGCCAGTAGTATGACAGCCCTGGGGGCCAACGTCCTGACTTTC. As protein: CASSMTALGANVLTF.

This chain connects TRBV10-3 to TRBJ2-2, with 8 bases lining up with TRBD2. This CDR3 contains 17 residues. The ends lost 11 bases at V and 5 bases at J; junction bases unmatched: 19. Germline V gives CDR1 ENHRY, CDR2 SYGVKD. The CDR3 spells CAVPRGVGRARTGELFF. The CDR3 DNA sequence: TGTGCCGTCCCTAGGGGAGTCGGGAGGGCCAGGACCGGGGAGCTGTTTTTT.

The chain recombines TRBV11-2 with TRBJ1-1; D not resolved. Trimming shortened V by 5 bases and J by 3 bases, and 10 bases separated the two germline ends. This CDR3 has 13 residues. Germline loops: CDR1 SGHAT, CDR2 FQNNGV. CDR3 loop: CASSPKRDTEAFF. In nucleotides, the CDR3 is TGTGCCAGCAGCCCCAAACGGGACACTGAAGCTTTCTTT.